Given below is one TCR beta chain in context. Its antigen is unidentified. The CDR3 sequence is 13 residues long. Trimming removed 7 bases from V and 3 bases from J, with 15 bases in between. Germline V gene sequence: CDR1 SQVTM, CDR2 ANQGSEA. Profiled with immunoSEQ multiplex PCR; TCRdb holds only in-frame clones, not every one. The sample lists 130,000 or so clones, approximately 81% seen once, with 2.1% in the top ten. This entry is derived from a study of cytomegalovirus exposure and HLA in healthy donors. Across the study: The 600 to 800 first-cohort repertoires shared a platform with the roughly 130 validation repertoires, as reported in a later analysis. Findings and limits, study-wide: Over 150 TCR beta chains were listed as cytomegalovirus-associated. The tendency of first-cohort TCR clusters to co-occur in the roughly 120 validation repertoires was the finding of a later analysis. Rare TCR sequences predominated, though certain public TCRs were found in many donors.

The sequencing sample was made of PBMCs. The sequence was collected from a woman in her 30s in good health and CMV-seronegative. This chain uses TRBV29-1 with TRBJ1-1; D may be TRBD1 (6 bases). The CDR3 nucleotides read TGCAGCGGACGACAGGATTGGTACACTGAAGCTTTCTTT. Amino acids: CSGRQDWYTEAFF.